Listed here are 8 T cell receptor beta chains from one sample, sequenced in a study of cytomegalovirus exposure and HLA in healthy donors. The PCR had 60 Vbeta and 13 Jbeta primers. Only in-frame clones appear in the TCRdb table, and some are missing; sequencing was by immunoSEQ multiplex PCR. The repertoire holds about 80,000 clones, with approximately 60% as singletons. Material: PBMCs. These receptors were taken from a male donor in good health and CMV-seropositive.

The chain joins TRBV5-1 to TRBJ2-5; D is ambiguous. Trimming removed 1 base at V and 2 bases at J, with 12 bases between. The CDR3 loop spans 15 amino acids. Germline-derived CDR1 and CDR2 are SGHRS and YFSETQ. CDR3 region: CASSLNGGRQETQYF. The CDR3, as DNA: TGCGCCAGCAGCTTGAACGGCGGTAGACAAGAGACCCAGTACTTC.

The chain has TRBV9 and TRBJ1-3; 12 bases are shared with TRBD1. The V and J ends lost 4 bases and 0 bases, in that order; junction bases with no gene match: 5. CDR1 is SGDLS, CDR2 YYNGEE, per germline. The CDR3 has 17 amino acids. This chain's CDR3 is CASSLGTGGPSGNTIYF. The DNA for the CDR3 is TGTGCCAGCAGCCTGGGGACAGGGGGCCCCTCTGGAAACACCATATATTTT.

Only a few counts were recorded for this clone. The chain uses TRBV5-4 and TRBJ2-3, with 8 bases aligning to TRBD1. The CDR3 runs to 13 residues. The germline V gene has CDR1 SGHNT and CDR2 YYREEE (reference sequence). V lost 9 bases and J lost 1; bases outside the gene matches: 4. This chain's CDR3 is CATTTGGTDTQYF. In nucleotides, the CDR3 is TGTGCCACGACGACAGGGGGCACAGATACGCAGTATTTT.

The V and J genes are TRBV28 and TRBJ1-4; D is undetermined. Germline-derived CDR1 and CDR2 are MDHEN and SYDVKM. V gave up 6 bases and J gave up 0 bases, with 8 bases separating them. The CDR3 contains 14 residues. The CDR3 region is CASSRTSTNEKLFF. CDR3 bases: TGTGCCAGCAGCCGAACTTCAACTAATGAAAAACTGTTTTTT.

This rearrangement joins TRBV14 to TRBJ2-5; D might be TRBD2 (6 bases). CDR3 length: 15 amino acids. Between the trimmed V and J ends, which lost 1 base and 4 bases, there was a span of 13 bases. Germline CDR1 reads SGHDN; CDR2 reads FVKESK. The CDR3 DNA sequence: TGTGCCAGCAGCCAAGTCTCGGGAGTAAGAGAGACCCAGTACTTC. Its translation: CASSQVSGVRETQYF.

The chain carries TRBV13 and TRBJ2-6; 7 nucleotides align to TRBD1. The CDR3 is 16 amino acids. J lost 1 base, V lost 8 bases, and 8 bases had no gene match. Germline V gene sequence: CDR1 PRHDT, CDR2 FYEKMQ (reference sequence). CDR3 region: CASARGRGSGANVLTF. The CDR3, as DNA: TGTGCCAGCGCGAGGGGGCGCGGGTCTGGGGCCAACGTCCTGACTTTC.

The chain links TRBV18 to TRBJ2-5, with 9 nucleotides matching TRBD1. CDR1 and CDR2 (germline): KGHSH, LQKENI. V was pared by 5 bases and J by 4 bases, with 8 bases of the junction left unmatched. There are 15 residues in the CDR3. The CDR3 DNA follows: TGTGCCAGCTCAATCCGGGACAGGGAGATAGAGACCCAGTACTTC. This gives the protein CASSIRDREIETQYF.

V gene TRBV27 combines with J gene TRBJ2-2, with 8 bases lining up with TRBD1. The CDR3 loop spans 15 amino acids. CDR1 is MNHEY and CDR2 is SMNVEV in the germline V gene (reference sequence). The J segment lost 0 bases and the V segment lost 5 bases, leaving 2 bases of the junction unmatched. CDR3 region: CASSQGATNTGELFF. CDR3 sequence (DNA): TGTGCCAGCAGTCAGGGGGCCACGAACACCGGGGAGCTGTTTTTT.